The sequence of this T cell receptor (beta chain) was determined in a study of read filtering for tumor transcriptome and immune sequencing (dated by TCRdb to about 2020). Study-wide context: The cohort had around 16 male and roughly 14 female patients with a mean age of roughly 66 years, ranging from roughly 40 to 90. By revised international staging, roughly eight patients were R-ISS I, around 15 were R-ISS II and roughly 7 were R-ISS III. After DNase treatment, whole-transcriptome libraries were prepared with the TruSeq RNA Access Library Prep Kit. TCR-region mapped reads per sample ranged from about 3.5 to 10.27 million with IR-seq versus only roughly 75 to 1273 with RNA-seq. The study compared TCR repertoires from targeted immune repertoire sequencing and bulk whole-transcriptome sequencing run on the same bone marrow samples. As a main aim, a read-filtering strategy for immune repertoire data was addressed, with the specific question being whether clonotypes supported by a single read should be removed. Results and caveats for the whole study, not just this receptor: The sorted CD138-negative fraction was composed of a mixed bone marrow immune population rather than of purified T cells. Compared with RNA-seq, IR-seq captured clonotypes at much higher depth and more reliably, and a smaller IR-seq throughput was enough to identify most shared clonotypes. The correlation between IR-seq and RNA-seq shared clonotype proportions rose when single-read clonotypes were removed. In IR-seq, single-read clonotypes were approximately 80% of clonotypes but 3% to 4.5% of total reads; in RNA-seq they were 60% to 75% of clonotypes and about 40% of reads.

Every patient had bone marrow sampled at the time of active disease. Bone marrow mononuclear cells were isolated by Ficoll-Hypaque density gradient centrifugation. CD138-negative cells were obtained by negative selection after labeling with CD138 magnetic microbeads on a MACS separator, removing myeloma plasma cells. Flow cytometry with CD138 antibodies on an Attune NxT was used to check how pure the isolated cells were. TRIzol reagent was used to extract total RNA, which was then quantified with a NanoDrop spectrophotometer. Paired RNA-seq and IR-seq were performed on the CD138-negative bone marrow sample of each patient. This clonotype is characterized as medium-sized (0.01 to 0.1%). The specificity of this receptor is unknown. Base-call qualities are not available, and no considerably larger clone is one nucleotide away. The Immunoverse kit was used to build TCR libraries from roughly 440 ng RNA, with molecular barcoded adaptors covering alpha/delta and beta/gamma chains. TCR library preparation used the same RNA that was used for transcriptome sequencing. TCR libraries were sequenced on an Illumina HiSeq 4000 with 2 x 150 cycles. In the source study's methods: MiXCR aligned TCR reads to human V, D, J and C references and assembled the aligned reads into CDR3 clonotypes, with quality filtering and error correction included. The tcR package in R was used for analysis of clonotype counts and gene usage diversity. Raw mapping reads were checked after the RNA-seq reads had been mapped by STAR aligner version 2.5.3a onto the human GRCh37 genome. IR-seq fastq files were randomly downsampled with Seqtk 1.3 to test the effect of sequencing depth on detected clonotypes. TCRdb reprocessed the public reads (quality trimming at Q25 with fastp, clone calling with MiXCR) and kept in-frame beta chains. Rows with one shared CDR3 protein collapse into an entry with the most common genes and DNA. The V and J calls, along with clone size, are taken from TCRdb and not from the paper's own processing. In all, the sample holds around 20,000 distinct CDR3 sequences, and over 20% of those were seen once. The ten biggest clones cover 24% of the sample.

Sequenced material: a population of CD138-negative cells sorted from bone marrow. The intended sense of this specimen's cell subset or site label: bone marrow mononuclear cells depleted of CD138+ plasma/myeloma cells by negative magnetic selection. This receptor was identified in a donor aged 40 or older with multiple myeloma.

The CDR3 amino acid sequence is: CATIRTSGRARSYNEQFF. Here is the DNA: TGTGCCACCATCAGGACTAGCGGGAGGGCACGCTCCTACAATGAGCAGTTCTTC. In this chain, TRBV15 is recombined with TRBJ2-1; TRBD2 matches 15 bases in the middle. CDR1 and CDR2, looked up from the germline V gene (reference sequence), are LNHNV and YYDKDF. The germline V end is reduced by 7 bases and the J end by 0 bases; junction bases left unmatched: 7. Reading from cysteine to phenylalanine, the CDR3 counts 18 amino acids. Only the CDR3 region is kept as DNA, spanning 54 bases read in frame from base 1. This CDR3, with the reference TRBV15 and TRBJ2-1 proteins standing in past its ends, gives the full variable domain DAMVIQNPRYQVTQFGKPVTLSCSQTLNHNVMYWYQQKSSQAPKLLFHYYDKDFNNEADTPDNFQSRRPNTSFCFLDIRSPGLGDTAMYLCATIRTSGRARSYNEQFFGPGTRLTVL.